This is a list of T cell receptor beta chains from one sample in a study of identical twins. From the 5' RACE reads, TCRdb called clonotypes with MiXCR, one entry per CDR3 protein. This sample has a few hundred thousand distinct CDR3 sequences; just under 10% occur once, and the top ten carry roughly 3.2%. The data were also submitted as part of a second study, on yellow fever vaccine responses in identical twins.

Specimen: PBMCs. Receptors originate from a woman between 18 and 29 years old in good health. Both conserved end residues are part of each CDR3. The D gene is left open where the match is weak. The size of a clone is reported for some rows only, either as once, few or many, or as a class for expanded clones.

V gene: TRBV3-1; D gene: TRBD1; J gene: TRBJ2-4; clone size: many; CDR3 protein: CASSQVDRGIKNIQYF; CDR3 DNA: TGTGCCAGCAGCCAAGTGGACAGGGGGATCAAAAACATTCAGTACTTC
V gene: TRBV5-6; D gene: TRBD1; J gene: TRBJ1-5; clone size: many; CDR3 protein: CASSSTGGKQPQHF; CDR3 DNA: TGTGCCAGCAGTTCGACAGGGGGTAAACAGCCCCAGCATTTT
V gene: TRBV12-3/TRBV12-4; D gene: NA; J gene: TRBJ1-6; clone size: NA; CDR3 protein: CASSLSQPSSPLHF; CDR3 DNA: TGTGCCAGCAGTTTGTCCCAGCCGAGTTCACCCCTCCACTTT
V gene: TRBV4-3; D gene: NA; J gene: TRBJ2-1; clone size: many; CDR3 protein: CASSQVPQLGGVEQFF; CDR3 DNA: TGCGCCAGCAGCCAAGTTCCTCAATTAGGGGGAGTTGAGCAGTTCTTC
V gene: TRBV6-1; D gene: NA; J gene: TRBJ1-1; clone size: many; CDR3 protein: CASSLRDGASTEAFF; CDR3 DNA: TGTGCCAGCAGCCTCCGTGACGGGGCGAGCACTGAAGCTTTCTTT
V gene: TRBV20-1; D gene: NA; J gene: TRBJ1-5; clone size: few; CDR3 protein: CSAQTGTANQPQHF; CDR3 DNA: TGCAGTGCTCAGACTGGGACCGCAAATCAGCCCCAGCATTTT
V gene: TRBV4-3; D gene: NA; J gene: TRBJ2-7; clone size: many; CDR3 protein: CASSHSRGREQYF; CDR3 DNA: TGCGCCAGCAGCCATTCAAGGGGCCGCGAGCAGTACTTC
V gene: TRBV29-1; D gene: NA; J gene: TRBJ1-1; clone size: many; CDR3 protein: CSVEGSKGGAEAFF; CDR3 DNA: TGCAGCGTTGAAGGATCGAAAGGTGGGGCTGAAGCTTTCTTT
V gene: TRBV27; D gene: NA; J gene: TRBJ2-7; clone size: NA; CDR3 protein: CASSLSVPVYEQYF; CDR3 DNA: TGTGCCAGCAGTTTATCCGTACCCGTCTACGAGCAGTACTTC
V gene: TRBV3-1; D gene: NA; J gene: TRBJ2-3; clone size: many; CDR3 protein: CASSQETGITDTQYF; CDR3 DNA: TGTGCCAGCAGCCAAGAAACCGGGATCACAGATACGCAGTATTTT
V gene: TRBV12-5; D gene: TRBD1; J gene: TRBJ2-7; clone size: NA; CDR3 protein: CASGLYRPTGGYEQYF; CDR3 DNA: TGTGCTAGTGGTTTGTACCGTCCGACAGGGGGCTACGAGCAGTACTTC
V gene: TRBV6-1; D gene: NA; J gene: TRBJ2-2; clone size: many; CDR3 protein: CASNKNRSPRGTGELFF; CDR3 DNA: TGTGCCAGCAACAAGAACAGGTCCCCGCGAGGCACCGGGGAGCTGTTTTTT
V gene: TRBV5-1; D gene: NA; J gene: TRBJ2-7; clone size: many; CDR3 protein: CASSWGPASSSYEQYF; CDR3 DNA: TGCGCCAGCAGCTGGGGGCCAGCATCTAGCTCCTACGAGCAGTACTTC
V gene: TRBV20-1; D gene: NA; J gene: TRBJ2-7; clone size: many; CDR3 protein: CSARGDGLQSYEQYF; CDR3 DNA: TGCAGTGCTAGAGGGGACGGACTGCAATCCTACGAGCAGTACTTC
V gene: TRBV6-1; D gene: NA; J gene: TRBJ2-1; clone size: NA; CDR3 protein: CASSQIESSYNEQFF; CDR3 DNA: TGTGCCAGCAGTCAGATCGAGAGCTCCTACAATGAGCAGTTCTTC
V gene: TRBV20-1; D gene: NA; J gene: TRBJ2-7; clone size: many; CDR3 protein: CSATGPYDEQYF; CDR3 DNA: TGCAGTGCCACGGGACCCTACGACGAGCAGTACTTC
V gene: TRBV24-1; D gene: TRBD1; J gene: TRBJ2-1; clone size: NA; CDR3 protein: CATGSLGTVEQFF; CDR3 DNA: TGTGCCACCGGATCCCTCGGGACAGTCGAGCAGTTCTTC
V gene: TRBV5-4; D gene: TRBD2; J gene: TRBJ2-5; clone size: many; CDR3 protein: CASSLGLAGVEETQYF; CDR3 DNA: TGTGCCAGCAGCTTGGGGCTAGCGGGAGTTGAAGAGACCCAGTACTTC
V gene: TRBV14; D gene: TRBD1; J gene: TRBJ1-1; clone size: NA; CDR3 protein: CASSHPTGQAFF; CDR3 DNA: TGTGCCAGCAGCCATCCGACAGGGCAAGCTTTCTTT
V gene: TRBV2; D gene: NA; J gene: TRBJ2-1; clone size: NA; CDR3 protein: CASMVGSSYNEQFF; CDR3 DNA: TGTGCCAGCATGGTTGGGAGCTCCTACAATGAGCAGTTCTTC
V gene: TRBV5-1; D gene: NA; J gene: TRBJ2-3; clone size: NA; CDR3 protein: CASTPGAPWGYTDTQYF; CDR3 DNA: TGCGCCAGCACCCCGGGGGCGCCGTGGGGCTACACAGATACGCAGTATTTT
V gene: TRBV10-1; D gene: TRBD2; J gene: TRBJ2-2; clone size: NA; CDR3 protein: CASSVKVAGDSNTGELFF; CDR3 DNA: TGCGCCAGCAGTGTTAAGGTAGCGGGAGATTCGAACACCGGGGAGCTGTTTTTT
V gene: TRBV13; D gene: NA; J gene: TRBJ2-1; clone size: few; CDR3 protein: CASRRLPRSSYNEQFF; CDR3 DNA: TGTGCCAGCAGGCGACTTCCTAGGAGCTCCTACAATGAGCAGTTCTTC
V gene: TRBV10-3; D gene: TRBD1; J gene: TRBJ2-5; clone size: NA; CDR3 protein: CAISGSSGQGPLQETQYF; CDR3 DNA: TGTGCCATCAGTGGGTCTTCCGGACAGGGACCCCTCCAAGAGACCCAGTACTTC
V gene: TRBV15; D gene: TRBD1; J gene: TRBJ2-6; clone size: NA; CDR3 protein: CATSHQGVTGANVLTF; CDR3 DNA: TGTGCCACCAGCCACCAGGGGGTAACTGGGGCCAACGTCCTGACTTTC
V gene: TRBV6-6; D gene: NA; J gene: TRBJ2-1; clone size: few; CDR3 protein: CASRGGEQFF; CDR3 DNA: TGTGCCAGCAGGGGAGGTGAGCAGTTCTTC
V gene: TRBV19; D gene: TRBD2; J gene: TRBJ2-7; clone size: NA; CDR3 protein: CASSIGLAYEQYF; CDR3 DNA: TGTGCCAGTAGTATCGGACTAGCCTACGAGCAGTACTTC
V gene: TRBV7-2; D gene: NA; J gene: TRBJ2-7; clone size: few; CDR3 protein: CASSSAGASSYEQYF; CDR3 DNA: TGTGCCAGCAGCTCTGCGGGCGCTAGCTCCTACGAGCAGTACTTC